This TCR beta chain came from a study of shared clonotypes between healthy human individuals. The study's findings and limits: Donors were few, which limited the genetic and exposure-history diversity represented. On the whole, naive subsets had larger estimated richness than memory subsets had. Shared across a handful of donors were roughly 5.3% of the naive CD4 clonotypes.

TCRdb's table, derived via immunoSEQ multiplex PCR, lists solely in-frame clones and lacks some. In the table there are 2,500,000 or so clones, less than 95% of which are singletons. About this clone: Its antigen remains unknown.

The receptor was isolated from a man between 18 and 29 years old in good health. Some clones in this sample may be carry-over from other donors' samples. The specimen was naive CD4+ T cells from PBMCs. Subset of the sample: CD45RA+ positively selected.

This CDR3 is CASSRTGTGTYEQYF. The CDR3 DNA sequence: TGCGCCAGCAGCAGGACCGGGACAGGGACTTACGAGCAGTACTTC. This sequence joins TRBV5-1 and TRBJ2-7, with TRBD1 matching 9 bases. Germline V gene lookup returns CDR1 SGHRS and CDR2 YFSETQ. The trim removed 4 bases at V and 4 bases at J, leaving 9 bases unmatched. This CDR3 contains 15 residues.